These 25 T cell receptor beta chains share one sample of origin, sequenced in a study of regulatory T cells in long-lasting Graves disease. Time point defined: persistent/refractory GD, antithyroid drugs over 5 years with positive TRAb. PBMC RNA served as the TCR library source. The authors built TCR beta libraries using iRepertoire HTBI primers and Arm-PCR of CDR3 regions. TCRdb reprocessed the multiplex PCR reads with MiXCR, giving one entry per CDR3 protein. This sample has under 500,000 distinct CDR3 sequences, with less than 25% found just once. The sequences come from peripheral blood mononuclear cells (PBMCs), collected when the disease was refractory, from a patient treated with antithyroid drugs. These receptors all stem from a female donor with Graves disease.

The CDR3 sequence: CAWDRGLGNEQFF. In DNA form, the CDR3 reads TGTGCCTGGGACAGGGGGCTGGGGAATGAGCAGTTCTTC. The genes are TRBV30 and TRBJ2-1; 10 positions match TRBD1. Germline V gene lookup returns CDR1 GTSNPN and CDR2 SVGIG (reference sequence). Losses at the gene ends were 5 bases for V and 7 bases for J; bases not matched to a gene: 5. The length of the CDR3 is 13 residues.

Here the CDR3 DNA reads TGTGCCAGCAGCCAGGCGACTAGCGGATTCACCGGGGAGCTGTTTTTT. Translation gives CASSQATSGFTGELFF. The J gene is TRBJ2-2, the V gene TRBV3-1; 9 bases map to TRBD2. CDR1 LGHDT and CDR2 YNNKEL come from the germline V gene (reference sequence). This CDR3 has 16 residues. J was trimmed by 4 bases and V by 3 bases; bases with no gene match: 6.

Only a few counts were recorded for this clonotype. CDR3 sequence: CASSVEGYAEKLFF. CDR3 nucleotide sequence: TGTGCCAGCAGCGTAGAGGGGTATGCTGAAAAACTGTTTTTT. The V and J genes are TRBV9 and TRBJ1-4; a possible D gene is TRBD1 (5 bases). Trimming removed 0 bases from V and 7 bases from J, with 10 bases in between. Per the germline V gene, CDR1 is SGDLS and CDR2 is YYNGEE. There are 14 residues in the CDR3. Filled out from reference TRBV9 and TRBJ1-4, the complete variable domain reads DSGVTQTPKHLITATGQRVTLRCSPRSGDLSVYWYQQSLDQGLQFLIQYYNGEERAKGNILERFSAQQFPDLHSELNLSSLELGDSALYFCASSVEGYAEKLFFGSGTQLSVL.

This clonotype was found a few times. The rearrangement joins TRBV10-3 to TRBJ2-7; 9 bases are shared with TRBD1. V shed 4 bases and J 4 bases; nucleotides not matched to a gene: 8. From germline, CDR1 is ENHRY and CDR2 SYGVKD. The CDR3 length is 15 residues. As DNA, the CDR3 is TGTGCCATCAGTGCCTCCCGGGACAGGGTTTACGAGCAGTACTTC. It is translated as CAISASRDRVYEQYF.

Comments on this clonotype: At one end, the junction sequence differs from germline, possibly due to a read error. The V call is TRBV18, the J call TRBJ1-6; 7 bases line up with TRBD1. Germline CDR1 KGHSH, CDR2 LQKENI. The CDR3 covers 16 residues. Here the CDR3 DNA reads TGTGCCAGCTCACCAAGTAGACAGGGTCAGGATTCACCTCTCCACTTT. This sequence encodes CASSPSRQGQDSPLHF.

This clonotype has a count of ten or more. The CDR3 sequence: CASSLRRGLNTEAFF. The CDR3 nucleotides read TGTGCCAGCAGTCTACGTAGAGGCTTGAACACTGAAGCTTTCTTT. This chain links TRBV12-3 or TRBV12-4 with TRBJ1-1; D unclear. The CDR3 length is 15 residues. V gave up 5 bases and J gave up 0 bases, with 13 bases separating them.

The chain links TRBV7-9 to TRBJ1-2; no clear D gene. V lost 5 bases, J lost 7 bases, and 11 bases lay in between. There are 12 residues in the CDR3. Germline CDR1 SEHNR, CDR2 FQNEAQ (reference sequence). CDR3 residues: CASSKKQAGYTF. The CDR3 bases are TGTGCCAGCAGCAAAAAACAAGCTGGCTACACCTTC.

This clonotype was observed many times. The rearrangement joins TRBV30 to TRBJ1-1, with a possible D match to TRBD1 (5 bases). This CDR3 is built from 15 residues. Germline CDR1 GTSNPN, CDR2 SVGIG (reference sequence). The V gene lost 2 bases and the J gene lost 5 bases, with 18 bases spanning the gap. CDR3 in DNA: TGTGCCTGGAGTTCGTGGGGCTCGAGCTCGACTGAAGCTTTCTTT. This encodes CAWSSWGSSSTEAFF. The variable domain in full, completed from reference TRBV30 and TRBJ1-1, reads SQTIHQWPATLVQPVGSPLSLECTVEGTSNPNLYWYRQAAGRGLQLLFYSVGIGQISSEVPQNLSASRPQDRQFILSSKKLLLSDSGFYLCAWSSWGSSSTEAFFGQGTRLTVV.

The chain employs TRBV2 and TRBJ1-5; 9 bases line up with TRBD1. Germline trimming cut 9 bases from V and 1 base from J; bases unmatched to any gene: 10. This CDR3 spans 16 amino acids. Germline CDR1 and CDR2: SNHLY and FYNNEI. The CDR3 reads CASHPGQGPSNQPQHF. The CDR3, as DNA: TGTGCCAGTCACCCGGGACAGGGCCCCAGCAATCAGCCCCAGCATTTT.

This clonotype was seen ten or more times. The chain uses TRBV2 and TRBJ2-5; the D is unclear. Trimming took 1 base from V and 1 from J, leaving 7 bases between them. The germline V gene has CDR1 SNHLY and CDR2 FYNNEI. CDR3 length: 14 amino acids. The DNA for the CDR3 is TGTGCCAGCAGTGAAGAAAACAGCCAAGAGACCCAGTACTTC. Its translation is CASSEENSQETQYF.

The chain employs TRBV18 and TRBJ1-4; no clear D. Germline loops: CDR1 KGHSH, CDR2 LQKENI. The CDR3 extends over 16 amino acids. The ends were cut back, 0 bases at V and 1 base at J, with 9 bases in the middle. The CDR3 sequence: CASSPPATVTNEKLFF. CDR3 coding DNA: TGTGCCAGCTCACCACCAGCTACCGTAACTAATGAAAAACTGTTTTTT.

This clonotype was counted at least ten times. The chain couples TRBV7-2 to TRBJ2-5; D is unclear. Germline-derived CDR1 and CDR2 are SGHTA and FQGNSA. The CDR3 extends over 14 amino acids. Trimming shortened V by 4 bases and J by 2 bases, and 11 bases separated the two germline ends. DNA for the CDR3: TGTGCCAGCAGCTCCTATTCCCCTCAAGAGACCCAGTACTTC. Amino acids: CASSSYSPQETQYF.

The chain recombines TRBV15 with TRBJ2-7, with D perhaps TRBD2 (6 bases). CDR1 LNHNV and CDR2 YYDKDF come from the germline V gene (reference sequence). V was cut by 1 base and J by 1 base, with 17 bases left in between. This CDR3 is built from 17 residues. The CDR3 nucleotides are TGTGCCACCAGCAGAGGGGGCTTAACGGGGGATTCCTACGAGCAGTACTTC. Translation gives CATSRGGLTGDSYEQYF.

The chain joins TRBV20-1 to TRBJ2-2; D may be TRBD2 (6 bases). The CDR3 extends over 14 amino acids. CDR1 and CDR2 from the germline V gene are DFQATT and SNEGSKA (reference sequence). Written as DNA, the CDR3 is TGCAGCGCACGGCCCCTGGCGGGGAGCGGGGAGCTGTTTTTT. Translating gives CSARPLAGSGELFF.

The chain carries TRBV6-1 and TRBJ1-3, with D possibly TRBD1 on 5 matching bases. V lost 11 bases and J lost 0, with 14 bases in between. Germline V gene sequence: CDR1 MNHNS, CDR2 SASEGT. CDR3 length equals 14 residues. CDR3: CAVTGTHSGNTIYF. Written as DNA, the CDR3 is TGTGCCGTCACCGGGACCCACTCTGGAAACACCATATATTTT.

This clonotype has a count of ten or more. The chain has TRBV7-8 and TRBJ1-3, with D possibly matching TRBD1 (5 bases). Germline V CDR1 and CDR2: SGHVS, FQNEAQ. The CDR3 sequence is 15 residues long. V was shortened by 1 base and J by 3 bases, with 10 bases between the two germline ends. In nucleotides, the CDR3 is TGTGCCAGCAGCTTAGTTGTGGGGGTTGGAAACACCATATATTTT. Its translation: CASSLVVGVGNTIYF.

The chain links TRBV7-2 to TRBJ1-5; TRBD1 aligns across 8 bases. This CDR3 is built from 15 residues. The J segment lost 5 bases and the V segment lost 1 base, leaving 4 bases of the junction unmatched. Germline V CDR1 and CDR2: SGHTA, FQGNSA. This CDR3 is CASSLVGQGYQPQHF. The CDR3 DNA reads as TGTGCCAGCAGCTTAGTTGGACAGGGCTATCAGCCCCAGCATTTT.

At least ten counts were recorded for this clonotype. CDR3 DNA: TGTGCCAGCAGTTCACCCGGATCAAACAGGAAGAATCAGCCCCAGCATTTT. Translating it yields CASSSPGSNRKNQPQHF. This rearrangement joins TRBV28 to TRBJ1-5, with a weak D call TRBD1 (5 bases). Germline-derived CDR1 and CDR2 are MDHEN and SYDVKM. The CDR3 sequence is 17 residues long. V was pared by 4 bases and J by 4 bases, with 20 bases between.

A few counts support this clonotype. One end of the junction is discordant with germline, which a read error may explain. The J gene is TRBJ1-1, the V gene TRBV12-5; 8 positions agree with TRBD1. CDR1 LGHNT and CDR2 FRNRAP come from the germline V gene. The CDR3 is made up of 13 amino acids. The CDR3 nucleotides read TGTGCTAGTGGTTTGGAGCCGGACAGGGCCCGGAACTTT. As protein: CASGLEPDRARNF.

This clonotype occurred many times. The genes are TRBV2 and TRBJ2-4; D gene uncertain. V shed 3 bases and J shed 0 bases, with 3 bases lying between them. The CDR3 consists of 13 residues. The germline V gene encodes CDR1 SNHLY and CDR2 FYNNEI. The CDR3 nucleotides are TGTGCCAGCAGTGACGCAGCCAAAAACATTCAGTACTTC. Encoded protein: CASSDAAKNIQYF.

This clonotype has ten or more counts. The chain recombines TRBV7-2 with TRBJ2-5; tentatively, D is TRBD2 (5 bases). Trimming pared 5 bases from V and 4 bases from J, leaving 11 bases between. Per the germline V gene, CDR1 is SGHTA and CDR2 is FQGNSA. The CDR3 totals 13 residues. The CDR3 loop reads CASSREGSETQYF. The CDR3 DNA reads as TGTGCCAGCAGCCGTGAGGGTTCAGAGACCCAGTACTTC.

This clonotype was observed at least ten times. The chain carries TRBV7-3 and TRBJ2-5, with TRBD1 matching over 9 bases. The CDR3 covers 15 residues. The germline gives CDR1 SGHTA, CDR2 FQGTGA. V dropped 2 bases and J dropped 5; count of bases not matched to a gene: 6. CDR3 DNA: TGTGCCAGCAGCTTAGGGGGACAGGGTTTCGAGACCCAGTACTTC. Its protein is CASSLGGQGFETQYF.

This clonotype was counted between two and nine times. The rearrangement joins TRBV10-3 to TRBJ1-1; 9 bases agree with TRBD1. The CDR3 contains 13 residues. Unmatched junction bases numbered 3, after V lost 5 bases and J lost 5 bases. The germline gives CDR1 ENHRY, CDR2 SYGVKD. In DNA, the CDR3 is TGTGCCATCAGTCGGGACAGGGTTACTGAAGCTTTCTTT. Translating gives CAISRDRVTEAFF.

This clonotype was recorded many times. The CDR3 bases are TGTGCCAGCAGCTTAGACAGGGCTGTCGGGGAGCTGTTTTTT. As protein: CASSLDRAVGELFF. The chain combines TRBV11-2 with TRBJ2-2, with TRBD1 as a possible D gene (5 bases). The CDR3 runs 14 residues. V lost 0 bases to trimming and J lost 7 bases, with 9 bases between them. In germline, CDR1 is SGHAT, CDR2 FQNNGV.

This clonotype showed up just a few times. The V and J genes are TRBV20-1 and TRBJ1-4, with D possibly being TRBD1 (6 bases). Germline V CDR1 and CDR2: DFQATT, SNEGSKA (reference sequence). This CDR3 is built from 15 residues. V shed 0 bases and J shed 7 bases, with 15 bases lying between them. This CDR3 is CSARDPTGGGEKLFF. In DNA form, the CDR3 reads TGCAGTGCTAGAGATCCCACGGGGGGCGGTGAAAAACTGTTTTTT.